The T cell receptor (beta chain) described here comes from a study of blood T cell repertoires in COVID-19. Study information: PBMCs, B-cell-depleted T cells, or T cells were the source of the cDNA or gDNA that made up the material.

Participant age was roughly 18 to 95 years, and participants resided in fewer than 25 US areas. Cohort 3 recovery required two negative PCRs, clearance, or symptom resolution. The CDR3 sequence is 15 residues long. Trimming took off 2 bases at V and 0 bases at J, with 8 bases between the two ends. Per germline, CDR1 MNHEY and CDR2 SVGAGI. In the study's own analysis: Amplification with reference gene primers provided the estimates of nucleated cell counts. The data were produced by immunoSEQ multiplex PCR, yet TCRdb's version contains in-frame clones alone and is incomplete. The DNA gave D and trimming, while V, J and clone size come from that table. Of about 190,000 clones listed, around 85% are singletons.

Sequencing used PBMCs or T cells enriched from blood (not recorded which). This chain joins TRBV6-5 and TRBJ1-3; unclear D gene. This clonotype originated in a woman aged 30 to 39 who had recovered from COVID-19. The CDR3 DNA follows: TGTGCCAGCAGTTACGGCCCAAGCTCTGGAAACACCATATATTTT. This sequence encodes CASSYGPSSGNTIYF.